This TCR beta chain comes out of a study of blood T cell repertoires in COVID-19. Study in general: Whether acute or convalescent, the COVID-19 samples came from the United States, Italy and Spain.

Only in-frame clones appear in the TCRdb table, and some are missing; sequencing was by immunoSEQ multiplex PCR. The sample contains 490,000 or so clones, approximately 90% of which appear only once. Recovery among Cohort 3 donors was established by two negative PCRs, clearance, or symptom resolution. The clonotype originates from a woman aged 40 to 55 who had recovered from COVID-19. The sequencing input was PBMCs or T cells enriched from blood (not recorded which).

CDR3 nucleotide sequence: TGTGCCAGCACCCCCCGGTTAGGGGACACTGAAGCTTTCTTT. This gives the protein CASTPRLGDTEAFF. The J gene is TRBJ1-1, the V gene TRBV5-4; D is possibly TRBD1 (5 bases). The ends were cut back, 6 bases at V and 3 bases at J, with 15 bases in the middle. This CDR3 spans 14 amino acids. Germline loops: CDR1 SGHNT, CDR2 YYREEE (reference sequence).